The 7 T cell receptor beta chains presented below share a single source sample, sequenced in a study of blood T cell repertoires in COVID-19. Libraries were prepared by immunoSEQ multiplex PCR; TCRdb keeps only in-frame clonotypes and omits some of them. Here the sample spans about 190,000 clones, around 84% being singletons. The source material was peripheral blood. The receptors stem from a man aged 30 to 39 with active or convalescent COVID-19.

The chain has TRBV6-2 or TRBV6-3 and TRBJ1-1; TRBD1 agrees at 7 bases. Germline values: CDR1 MNHEY, CDR2 SVGEGT. Trimming took 2 bases from V and 1 from J; bases not matched to a gene: 7. This CDR3 has 16 amino acids. The CDR3 reads CASSYGVTGQNTEAFF. The CDR3, as DNA: TGTGCCAGCAGTTACGGGGTGACAGGGCAGAACACTGAAGCTTTCTTT.

The J gene is TRBJ2-1, the V gene TRBV12-3 or TRBV12-4, with 12 bases lining up with TRBD2. The CDR3 length is 13 residues. J was trimmed by 9 bases and V by 6 bases; bases with no gene match: 3. CDR3 DNA sequence: TGTGCCAGCAGCTGGACTAGCGGGATTGAGCAGTTCTTC. This translates into CASSWTSGIEQFF.

This clone was recorded only once. This chain connects TRBV24-1 to TRBJ1-2; the match to TRBD1 covers 9 bases. The CDR3 extends over 16 amino acids. Losses at the gene ends were 4 bases for V and 5 bases for J; bases not matched to a gene: 10. Germline V lookup: CDR1 KGHDR, CDR2 SFDVKD. In nucleotides, the CDR3 is TGTGCCACCAGTGAAAGAGCCGGGACAGGGTCATATGGCTACACCTTC. Protein product: CATSERAGTGSYGYTF.

The DNA for the CDR3 is TGTGCCAGCAGCCAAGATACCCTAGCGGGATCCTACGAGCAGTACTTC. It is translated as CASSQDTLAGSYEQYF. V and J are TRBV14 and TRBJ2-7; 9 nucleotides line up with TRBD2. Germline CDR1 is SGHDN and CDR2 is FVKESK. The CDR3 is 16 amino acids. J gave up 1 base and V 0 bases, and 4 bases lay outside the gene matches. The full variable domain, with the rest looked up from reference TRBV14 and TRBJ2-7, is EAGVTQFPSHSVIEKGQTVTLRCDPISGHDNLYWYRRVMGKEIKFLLHFVKESKQDESGMPNNRFLAERTGGTYSTLKVQPAELEDSGVYFCASSQDTLAGSYEQYFGPGTRLTVT.

CDR3 in amino acids: CASSSSTETYGYTF. The DNA of the CDR3 is TGTGCCAGCAGTTCCTCGACAGAGACCTATGGCTACACCTTC. This chain links TRBV6-6 with TRBJ1-2, with D maybe TRBD1 (5 bases). This CDR3 has 14 amino acids. Germline V gene sequence: CDR1 MNHNY, CDR2 SVGAGI (reference sequence). Trimming took 4 bases from V and 4 from J, leaving 13 bases between them.

The V gene is TRBV4-1, the J gene TRBJ2-2, with 9 bases aligning to TRBD1. Germline V CDR1 and CDR2: MGHRA, YSYEKL. The trim removed 0 bases at V and 5 bases at J, leaving 4 bases unmatched. CDR3 length: 16 amino acids. CDR3 residues: CASSQDQQGATGELFF. The CDR3 region has the DNA TGCGCCAGCAGCCAAGACCAACAGGGGGCGACCGGGGAGCTGTTTTTT.

V gene TRBV28 combines with J gene TRBJ2-3; D is undetermined. This CDR3 contains 14 residues. Germline CDR1 is MDHEN and CDR2 is SYDVKM. V was pared by 6 bases and J by 0 bases, with 10 bases between. CDR3 amino acids: CASSSKLSTDTQYF. The CDR3 bases are TGTGCCAGCAGCTCGAAACTAAGCACAGATACGCAGTATTTT.